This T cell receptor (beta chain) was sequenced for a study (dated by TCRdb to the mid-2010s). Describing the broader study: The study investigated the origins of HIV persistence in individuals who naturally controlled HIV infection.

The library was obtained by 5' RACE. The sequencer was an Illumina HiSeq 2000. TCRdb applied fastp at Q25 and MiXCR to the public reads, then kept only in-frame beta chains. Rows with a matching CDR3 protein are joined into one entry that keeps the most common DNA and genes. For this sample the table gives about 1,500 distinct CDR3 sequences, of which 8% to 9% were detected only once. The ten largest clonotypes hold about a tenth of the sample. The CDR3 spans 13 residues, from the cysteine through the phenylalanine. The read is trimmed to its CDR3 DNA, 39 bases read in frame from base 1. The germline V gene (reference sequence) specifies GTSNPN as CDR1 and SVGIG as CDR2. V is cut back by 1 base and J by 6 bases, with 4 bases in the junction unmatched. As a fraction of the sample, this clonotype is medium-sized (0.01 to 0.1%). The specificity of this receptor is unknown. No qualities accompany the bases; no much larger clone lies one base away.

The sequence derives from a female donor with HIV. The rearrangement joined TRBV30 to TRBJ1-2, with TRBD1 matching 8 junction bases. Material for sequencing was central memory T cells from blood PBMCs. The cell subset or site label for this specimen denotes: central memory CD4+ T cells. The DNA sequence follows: TGTGCCTGGAGTGCCGCAGGGGGCCATGGCTACACCTTC. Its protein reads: CAWSAAGGHGYTF.